These 21 T cell receptor beta chains originate from one sample sequenced in a study of blood T cell repertoires in COVID-19. Libraries were prepared by immunoSEQ multiplex PCR; TCRdb keeps only in-frame clonotypes and omits some of them. The sample shows under 200,000 clones, roughly 90% of them seen only once. Sequencing was done on a sample of PBMCs or T cells enriched from blood (not recorded which). The receptors were gathered from a woman aged 18-30 years who had recovered from COVID-19.

The sample holds one count of this clone. This sequence joins TRBV19 and TRBJ1-5, with 7 bases aligning to TRBD1. CDR3 size: 17 residues. J was trimmed by 4 bases and V by 3 bases; bases with no gene match: 12. Germline CDR1 reads LNHDA; CDR2 reads SQIVND (reference sequence). The CDR3 reads CASSIPRLGQLNQPQHF. The CDR3 DNA follows: TGTGCCAGTAGTATTCCCCGATTGGGACAGCTAAATCAGCCCCAGCATTTT.

The chain links TRBV27 to TRBJ2-7, with a tentative D call TRBD1 (6 bases). The length of the CDR3 is 15 residues. The V end was cut by 2 bases, the J end by 5 bases, with 16 bases between. CDR1 is MNHEY, CDR2 SMNVEV, per germline (reference sequence). The CDR3 reads CASSLRTSQGNEQYF. Here the CDR3 DNA reads TGTGCCAGCAGTTTACGCACATCGCAGGGGAACGAGCAGTACTTC.

This clone was recorded a few times. The rearrangement uses TRBV12-5 and TRBJ2-2; D is ambiguous. V gave up 2 bases and J gave up 4 bases, with 5 bases separating them. Germline CDR1 reads LGHNT; CDR2 reads FRNRAP. The CDR3 runs to 13 residues. CDR3 protein: CASGLTATGELFF. The CDR3 coding sequence is TGTGCTAGTGGTTTGACAGCCACCGGGGAGCTGTTTTTT. Using reference TRBV12-5 and TRBJ2-2 for the parts outside the CDR3, the full variable domain is DARVTQTPRHKVTEMGQEVTMRCQPILGHNTVFWYRQTMMQGLELLAYFRNRAPLDDSGMPKDRFSAEMPDATLATLKIQPSEPRDSAVYFCASGLTATGELFFGEGSRLTVL.

The chain recombines TRBV28 with TRBJ1-1, with a possible D match to TRBD1 (6 bases). This CDR3 contains 12 residues. CDR1 is MDHEN, CDR2 SYDVKM, per germline. Trimming shortened V by 6 bases and J by 11 bases, and 16 bases separated the two germline ends. CDR3 loop: CASSHGGAGAFF. In DNA form, the CDR3 reads TGTGCCAGCAGCCATGGGGGGGCAGGCGCTTTCTTT.

The rearrangement uses TRBV6-1 and TRBJ2-7; tentative D call: TRBD1 (6 bases). Trimming removed 3 bases from V and 0 bases from J, with 18 bases in between. CDR1 MNHNS and CDR2 SASEGT come from the germline V gene. This CDR3 is 17 amino acids long. The CDR3 DNA follows: TGTGCCAGCAGTGATCCCCGGACAGCGACCATCTCCTACGAGCAGTACTTC. As protein: CASSDPRTATISYEQYF.

The V and J genes are TRBV7-9 and TRBJ2-4; D ambiguous. The CDR3 runs to 12 residues. V lost 4 bases and J 8 bases, leaving 9 bases between the germline ends. Germline V gene lookup returns CDR1 SEHNR and CDR2 FQNEAQ (reference sequence). CDR3 in amino acids: CASSSEPDIQYF. The CDR3 region has the DNA TGTGCCAGCAGCTCTGAACCGGACATTCAGTACTTC. The full variable domain, rest sourced from reference TRBV7-9 and TRBJ2-4, is DTGVSQNPRHKITKRGQNVTFRCDPISEHNRLYWYRQTLGQGPEFLTYFQNEAQLEKSRLLSDRFSAERPKGSFSTLEIQRTEQGDSAMYLCASSSEPDIQYFGAGTRLSVL.

The rearrangement uses TRBV19 and TRBJ1-1; 8 bases fit TRBD1. V gave up 4 bases and J gave up 1 base; unmatched junction bases: 2. CDR1 is LNHDA, CDR2 SQIVND, per germline (reference sequence). The CDR3 totals 14 residues. CDR3 DNA sequence: TGTGCCAGTAGTACGGACAGGGAGAACACTGAAGCTTTCTTT. This gives the protein CASSTDRENTEAFF. Complete variable domain (other parts from reference TRBV19 and TRBJ1-1): DGGITQSPKYLFRKEGQNVTLSCEQNLNHDAMYWYRQDPGQGLRLIYYSQIVNDFQKGDIAEGYSVSREKKESFPLTVTSAQKNPTAFYLCASSTDRENTEAFFGQGTRLTVV.

This clone was observed a single time. The rearrangement joins TRBV2 to TRBJ1-4; possible D gene TRBD1, 5 bases. Per germline, CDR1 SNHLY and CDR2 FYNNEI. The CDR3 is 15 residues long. V dropped 7 bases and J dropped 4 bases, with 16 bases sitting between them. CDR3 loop: CASKYGTGVNEKLFF. In DNA form, the CDR3 reads TGTGCCAGCAAATACGGGACTGGGGTTAATGAAAAACTGTTTTTT.

CDR3 DNA sequence: TGTGCCAGCAGTTCCCGGGGGACGGCGAACACTGAAGCTTTCTTT. Translated: CASSSRGTANTEAFF. This rearrangement joins TRBV27 to TRBJ1-1; D perhaps matches TRBD1 (5 bases). This CDR3 is 15 amino acids long. V was clipped by 4 bases and J by 1 base, with 13 bases between them. Germline assignment: CDR1 MNHEY and CDR2 SMNVEV (reference sequence).

V and J are TRBV27 and TRBJ1-3; D call uncertain. V was cut by 5 bases and J by 0 bases, with 11 bases left in between. The CDR3 runs 15 residues. Germline values: CDR1 MNHEY, CDR2 SMNVEV (reference sequence). The CDR3 region has the DNA TGTGCCAGCAGTGAAACAGCCATCTCTGGAAACACCATATATTTT. Residues: CASSETAISGNTIYF.

J is TRBJ1-6 and V is TRBV5-8, with D unclear. V gave up 0 bases and J gave up 0 bases, with 10 bases separating them. This CDR3 region has 17 residues. Germline CDR1 reads SGHTS; CDR2 reads YDEGEE. The CDR3 loop is CASSLATGSSYNSPLHF. For the CDR3, the DNA is TGTGCCAGCAGCTTGGCCACTGGTAGCTCCTATAATTCACCCCTCCACTTT.

This chain connects TRBV24-1 to TRBJ1-1, with no clear D. The V gene lost 7 bases and the J gene lost 0 bases, with 8 bases spanning the gap. This CDR3 region has 13 residues. Per the germline V gene, CDR1 is KGHDR and CDR2 is SFDVKD. Here the CDR3 reads CATSTTLNTEAFF. CDR3 sequence (DNA): TGTGCCACCAGCACAACACTGAACACTGAAGCTTTCTTT.

The rearrangement links TRBV20-1 to TRBJ2-7; a possible D gene is TRBD1 (6 bases). CDR3 size: 13 residues. Trimming took 3 bases from V and 4 from J, leaving 13 bases between them. CDR1 is DFQATT and CDR2 is SNEGSKA in the germline V gene (reference sequence). Here the CDR3 reads CSASGPGVYEQYF. DNA for the CDR3: TGCAGTGCTAGTGGGCCAGGGGTGTACGAGCAGTACTTC.

V usage is TRBV7-6 and J usage is TRBJ2-3, with TRBD2 identical over 8 bases. This CDR3 spans 17 amino acids. Germline V gene data show CDR1 as SGHVS and CDR2 as FNYEAQ. J was trimmed by 2 bases and V by 3 bases; bases with no gene match: 10. Here the CDR3 reads CASSFGGASKNTDTQYF. Here the CDR3 DNA reads TGTGCCAGCAGCTTCGGGGGGGCGAGCAAGAACACAGATACGCAGTATTTT.

CDR3 nucleotides: TGTGCCATCAGTAGGTCAGGGGATCCCTACGAGCAGTACTTC. Encoded protein: CAISRSGDPYEQYF. The V and J genes are TRBV10-3 and TRBJ2-7; D perhaps matches TRBD1 (6 bases). Germline lookup yields CDR1 ENHRY and CDR2 SYGVKD. The CDR3 is 14 amino acids. Trimming took off 5 bases at V and 2 bases at J, with 13 bases between the two ends.

The rearrangement joins TRBV19 to TRBJ1-2, with 8 bases fitting TRBD1. The CDR3 is 10 residues long. CDR1 and CDR2 from the germline V gene are LNHDA and SQIVND (reference sequence). V shed 8 bases, J shed 10 bases, and the junction held 3 bases outside the gene matches. The CDR3 loop reads CASQDRDYTF. The CDR3 DNA is TGTGCCAGTCAGGACAGGGACTACACCTTC.

As DNA, the CDR3 is TGTGCCAGCAGCCTAAGCCCTGTGGCGGGGGAAGGAAACACCATATATTTT. This translates into CASSLSPVAGEGNTIYF. J is TRBJ1-3 and V is TRBV9; D is perhaps TRBD1 (5 bases). This CDR3 is 17 amino acids long. V gave up 4 bases and J gave up 4 bases, with 21 bases separating them. In germline, CDR1 is SGDLS, CDR2 YYNGEE.

The chain has TRBV14 and TRBJ2-1; 7 bases map to TRBD1. Germline CDR1 reads SGHDN; CDR2 reads FVKESK. CDR3 size: 16 residues. Germline trimming cut 2 bases from V and 8 bases from J; bases unmatched to any gene: 12. CDR3 loop: CASSQQDRPLGDEQFF. As DNA, the CDR3 is TGTGCCAGCAGCCAACAGGACAGGCCCCTCGGGGATGAGCAGTTCTTC.

This rearrangement joins TRBV5-4 to TRBJ2-3; 7 bases are shared with TRBD1. J was trimmed by 0 bases and V by 6 bases; bases with no gene match: 4. Germline CDR1 is SGHNT and CDR2 is YYREEE (reference sequence). This CDR3 spans 14 amino acids. CDR3 nucleotides: TGTGCCAGCAAGGGGACAGCTAGCACAGATACGCAGTATTTT. As protein: CASKGTASTDTQYF.

J is TRBJ2-1 and V is TRBV19; 10 nucleotides align to TRBD2. CDR3 size: 15 residues. Germline lookup yields CDR1 LNHDA and CDR2 SQIVND (reference sequence). After removal of 7 bases from V and 12 bases from J, the junction contained 15 bases not matched to a gene. Here the CDR3 DNA reads TGTGCCAGTACCTCCCAGCGGGGGGGCGCCGGGGGGCAGTTCTTC. Its translation is CASTSQRGGAGGQFF.

This chain uses TRBV19 with TRBJ1-1; D is ambiguous. Trimming left V 1 base short and J 0 bases short, with 9 bases between. This CDR3 comprises 15 residues. From germline, CDR1 is LNHDA and CDR2 SQIVND (reference sequence). CDR3 in amino acids: CASSIVAALNTEAFF. CDR3 DNA sequence: TGTGCCAGTAGTATAGTAGCGGCTTTGAACACTGAAGCTTTCTTT.